The TCR beta chain under discussion was sequenced for a study of cytomegalovirus exposure and HLA in healthy donors (TCRdb year 2017). Study-level background: In an earlier analysis of some 610 of the donors, 250 to 350 Gb of sequence data and 90 million to 120 million unique TCR beta sequences from about 190 million T cells were reported. Among the roughly 410 genotyped donors, roughly 80% belonged to the genetic ancestry cluster associated with self-reported Caucasian donors. Rather than drawing on any new phenotypic data, the later analysis identified candidate immune exposures from TCR beta sequences and the way those sequences occurred across donors. The aim of the study was to test whether cataloging public T cell receptors could identify signatures of past pathogen exposure. An early release that covered several hundred HLA-typed donors contained approximately 290 gigabases of sequencing data and 75 million to 100 million unique TCR sequences. Alongside the repertoire data, information on donor age, sex, ethnicity and CMV serostatus was compiled. In addition to the first cohort of 666 subjects, a separate validation cohort of 120 different subjects was used. The study combined high-throughput TCR immunosequencing, statistical association of individual TCRs with disease status, and machine learning to predict cytomegalovirus infection status. A later genetic analysis used genome-wide SNP genotypes for 398 of the 666 donors, treating that subset as a discovery cohort. About five DR-DQ haplotypes were handled as single units for association and clustering because linkage in the cohort was strong. Every repertoire in the discovery cohort had been generated on one and the same sequencing platform. A later analysis re-examined previously published TCR beta repertoires from several hundred donors and added high-resolution HLA genotyping to investigate patterns of TCR occurrence. The T cell repertoires of several hundred subjects were profiled by immunosequencing and related to cytomegalovirus serostatus. Class I and class II HLA loci were covered by the typing at four-digit resolution. On average, 235,054 unique TCR beta nucleotide sequences were sequenced per donor among a few hundred genotyped donors of the cohort, with roughly 18% of those sequences being non-productive. In an earlier analysis of a few hundred of the donors, high-throughput TCR beta sequencing was used to judge whether each TCR beta V gene segment behaved as functional or pseudogenic. Typing coverage varied by locus: about 620-630 donors for A, B, C, DRB1 and DQB1; 522 for DQA1; more than 600 for DPA1; 450 to 480 for DPB1.

The cohort was made up of approximately 670 healthy bone marrow donors. At the time of sampling, every cohort member was nominally healthy, though immune exposures that went unrecorded were likely present. The donor tested CMV seronegative, placing the donor among the approximately 360 seronegative members of the cohort. Every donor gave a peripheral blood sample, and the peripheral blood mononuclear cells from that sample were used for TCR beta sequencing. The Qiagen DNeasy Blood Extraction Kit was used to extract genomic DNA from the blood cell samples. CDR1 MNHNY and CDR2 SVGAGI are derived from the germline V gene (reference sequence). Measured from the cysteine to the phenylalanine, the CDR3 is 14 residues long. The DNA shown is the 42-base CDR3, in frame from base 1. V ends up 4 bases short and J 3 bases short, with an unmatched junction base count of 4. Points the paper makes about the study in general: A later analysis found that HLA-associated TCR beta chains were more clonally expanded and had lower generation probabilities than equally common non-associated chains. Correlated functional status among segregating V segments might reflect linkage disequilibrium, but an unknown experimental factor could not be ruled out. Across donors, most TCR sequences were observed very rarely, whereas some public TCRs were present in many individuals. An earlier analysis of approximately 500 of the donors showed that most TCR beta V segments appeared in productive rearrangements either about 90% or about 30% of the time, which broadly matched IMGT annotations. The authors suggested that the approach could potentially be generalized to other disease states and immunological phenotypes. Strong co-occurrence of HLA alleles, especially DR and DQ, made assigning TCR associations to individual alleles difficult. The 87-base-pair reads could not distinguish some IMGT-functional V segments, including TRBV6-2 and TRBV6-3, so those segments were excluded. A group of highly shared sequence variants was considered likely to be a technical artifact of the sequencing pipeline. The classifier was reported to diagnose cytomegalovirus status with high specificity and sensitivity in both the original cohort and the validation cohort. In a later analysis, most CMV-associated TCR beta chains were found to appear HLA-restricted, with HLA associations seemingly driven largely by CMV exposure. Sequencing depth was assumed to be roughly uniform across donors in the presence/absence analyses, though that assumption may not hold. According to a later analysis, parvovirus B19, influenza, CMV and Epstein-Barr virus appeared linked to several top co-occurrence clusters. Because counts were too low, about 18 rarely observed V segments, including chromosome 9 orphons, were excluded from the earlier analysis of roughly 580 of the donors. Only TCR beta chains were sequenced in this cohort, and the absence of alpha or paired-chain data limited detectable features. A later genetic analysis reported fewer N-insertions in productive TCRs among donors in an Asian-associated ancestry cluster than the roughly 650-donor mean. A further reported finding was that TCR beta sequences accurately predicted the HLA-A and HLA-B alleles for most subjects in the first cohort. The study listed around 160 TCR beta chains as associated with cytomegalovirus. HLA typing was unavailable for some donors at each locus, so association tests used only the typed subset. In vitro tests confirmed that a few of the cytomegalovirus-associated TCR beta chains recognize cytomegalovirus antigens. At a false discovery rate of 0.05, a later analysis linked 16,951 TCR beta sequences to specific HLA alleles. Immune exposure information for the cohort was limited to CMV serostatus. In a later analysis, the rate of TCR association differed among HLA loci, with DRB1 alleles having the most associated TCRs and HLA-C alleles having the fewest. An association between a missense DCLRE1C variant and V-gene and J-gene trimming of TCR beta chains was found in a later genetic analysis and replicated in an independent cohort.

Comments on this clone: Its antigen is still unknown. The record has no base qualities; no much larger clone is one base away.

Receptor libraries were prepared by the immunoSEQ multiplex PCR assay. The multiplex PCR relied on a mix of 60 forward primers for TCR Vbeta segments and 13 reverse primers for TCR Jbeta segments. Amplification of the CDR3 region of rearranged TCR beta genes was performed with a multiplex PCR assay on genomic DNA. Amplified TCR beta libraries were sequenced as 87-base-pair reads on the Illumina HiSeq System. Per the authors' processing: A later analysis tallied tens of millions of unique TCR beta chains across the approximately 670 repertoires, and about 10 million of those chains were shared by two or more donors. Raw reads were error-corrected and collapsed into unique sequences with a nearest-neighbor algorithm that merged closely related sequences to remove PCR and sequencing errors. Alignment of CDR3 sequences to IMGT reference sequences was used to assign V, D and J gene segments. For a sequence to be retained, a match of at least six nucleotides was required to both a V gene segment and a J gene segment. Rearrangements were called productive when the CDR3 lacked stop codons and stayed in frame with V and J; all others were non-productive. CDR3 was defined by IMGT convention, running from the second conserved V-encoded cysteine to the conserved J-encoded phenylalanine. The earlier analysis of a few hundred of the donors excluded any sequence lacking an unambiguous match to a single V gene segment. In an earlier analysis of approximately 590 of the donors, a V segment was called functional when productive rearrangements were above 56.7%, and segregating when the standard deviation between donors exceeded 5%. A statistical classification framework was built for diagnosing cytomegalovirus status from the catalog of TCR beta chain sequences. V and J gene assignment, in a later analysis, came from comparing TCR nucleotide sequences with IMGT/GENE-DB human TR gene sequences. A later analysis assigned CDR3 sequences and most-parsimonious VDJ recombination scenarios with the TCRdist pipeline. A later analysis defined each TCR beta chain by its CDR3 amino acid sequence plus V-gene family, and excluded reads lacking a unique V-gene family. In a later analysis, a few hundred highly shared, low-generation-probability nucleotide sequences were removed to address suspected cross-contamination and a sequencing artifact. A later analysis calculated a clonal expansion index for each public chain from normalized within-repertoire ranks of inferred template counts. A later analysis computed generation probabilities with a VDJ recombination model fitted to out-of-frame rearrangements, and checked the results against IGoR. Hypergeometric tests were used in a later analysis to score TCR-TCR, TCR-HLA and TCR-CMV co-occurrence, with a repertoire-size bias correction applied to the TCR pairs. A later analysis estimated false discovery rates by permuting HLA or CMV assignments 20 times. A later analysis grouped co-occurring TCRs with DBSCAN, adding TCRdist sequence similarity when clustering within HLA-allele-positive subsets. Repertoires with fewer than 30,000 or more than 120,000 public chains, plus five repertoires with anomalous nucleotide sharing, were excluded from co-occurrence clustering. Held by TCRdb, this immuneACCESS table contains in-frame sequences only and omits some clones. Under half of the omission traces to an unresolved V gene where checked; the cause of the rest is unknown. That table is the source of V, J and clone size, and D and trimming were worked out from the DNA. Across this sample there are 110,000 to 150,000 clones, with roughly 78% seen only once. The top ten hold 2.5% to 3.5% of the sample.

The chain employs TRBV6-6 and TRBJ1-1, with 8 bases aligning to TRBD1. Sequenced: PBMCs. The receptor comes from a female donor in good health and CMV-seronegative. The CDR3 has the sequence CASSSDRGYTEAFF. The sequenced DNA is TGTGCCAGCAGTTCTGACAGGGGCTACACTGAAGCTTTCTTT.